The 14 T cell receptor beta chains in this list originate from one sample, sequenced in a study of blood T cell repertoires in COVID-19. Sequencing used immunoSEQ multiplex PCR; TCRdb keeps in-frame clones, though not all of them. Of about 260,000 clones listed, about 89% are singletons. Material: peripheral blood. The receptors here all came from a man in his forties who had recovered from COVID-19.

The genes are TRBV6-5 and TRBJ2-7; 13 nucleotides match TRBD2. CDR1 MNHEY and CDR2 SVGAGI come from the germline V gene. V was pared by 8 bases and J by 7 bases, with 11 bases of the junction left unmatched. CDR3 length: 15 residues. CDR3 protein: CASGTSGGAVWEQYF. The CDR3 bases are TGTGCCAGCGGAACTAGCGGGGGGGCTGTGTGGGAGCAGTACTTC.

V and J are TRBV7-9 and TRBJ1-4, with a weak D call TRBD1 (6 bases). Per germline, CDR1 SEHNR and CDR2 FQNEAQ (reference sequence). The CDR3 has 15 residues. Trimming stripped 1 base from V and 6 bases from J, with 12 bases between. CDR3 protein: CASSLGAGVDEKLFF. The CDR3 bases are TGTGCCAGCAGCTTAGGGGCAGGGGTGGATGAAAAACTGTTTTTT.

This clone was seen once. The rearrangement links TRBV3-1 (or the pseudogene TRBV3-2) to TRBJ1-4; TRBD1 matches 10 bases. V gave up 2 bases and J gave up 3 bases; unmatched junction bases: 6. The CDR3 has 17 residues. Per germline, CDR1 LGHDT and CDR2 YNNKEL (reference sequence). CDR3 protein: CASSQQRQGASNEKLFF. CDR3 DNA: TGTGCCAGCAGCCAACAAAGACAGGGGGCCTCTAATGAAAAACTGTTTTTT.

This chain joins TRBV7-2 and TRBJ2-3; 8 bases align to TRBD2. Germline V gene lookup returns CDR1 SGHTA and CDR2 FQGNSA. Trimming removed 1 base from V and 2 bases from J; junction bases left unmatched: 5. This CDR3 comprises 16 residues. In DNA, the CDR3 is TGTGCCAGCAGCTTAGAGTTAGCGGGGATCACAGATACGCAGTATTTT. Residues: CASSLELAGITDTQYF.

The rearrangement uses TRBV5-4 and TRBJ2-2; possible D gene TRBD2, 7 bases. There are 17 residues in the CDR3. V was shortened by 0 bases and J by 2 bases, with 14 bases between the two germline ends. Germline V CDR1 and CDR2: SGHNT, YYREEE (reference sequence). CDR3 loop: CASSLGGGGSNTGELFF. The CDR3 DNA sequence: TGTGCCAGCAGCTTGGGAGGCGGGGGCTCCAACACCGGGGAGCTGTTTTTT.

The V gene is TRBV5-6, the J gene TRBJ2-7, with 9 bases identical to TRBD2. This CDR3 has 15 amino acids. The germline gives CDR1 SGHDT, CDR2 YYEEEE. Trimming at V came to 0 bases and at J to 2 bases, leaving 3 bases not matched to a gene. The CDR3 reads CASSLVGGGAYEQYF. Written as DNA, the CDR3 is TGTGCCAGCAGCTTGGTCGGCGGGGGGGCCTACGAGCAGTACTTC. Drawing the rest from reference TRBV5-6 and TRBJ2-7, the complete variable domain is DAGVTQSPTHLIKTRGQQVTLRCSPKSGHDTVSWYQQALGQGPQFIFQYYEEEERQRGNFPDRFSGHQFPNYSSELNVNALLLGDSALYLCASSLVGGGAYEQYFGPGTRLTVT.

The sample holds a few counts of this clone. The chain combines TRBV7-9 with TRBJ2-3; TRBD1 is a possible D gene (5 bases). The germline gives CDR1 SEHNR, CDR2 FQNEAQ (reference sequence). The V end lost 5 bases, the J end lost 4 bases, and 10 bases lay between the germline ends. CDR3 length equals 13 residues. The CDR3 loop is CASSQDSADTQYF. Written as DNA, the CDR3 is TGTGCCAGCAGCCAAGACAGTGCAGATACGCAGTATTTT.

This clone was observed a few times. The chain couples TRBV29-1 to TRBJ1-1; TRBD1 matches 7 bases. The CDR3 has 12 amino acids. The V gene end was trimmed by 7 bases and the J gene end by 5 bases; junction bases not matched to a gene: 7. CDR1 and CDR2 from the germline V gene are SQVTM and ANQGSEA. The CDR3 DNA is TGCAGCGGGGGAGGGGGCCCTACTGAAGCTTTCTTT. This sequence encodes CSGGGGPTEAFF.

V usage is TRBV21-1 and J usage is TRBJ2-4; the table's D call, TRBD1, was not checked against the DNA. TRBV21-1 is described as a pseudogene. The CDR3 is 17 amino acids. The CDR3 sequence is CASTNPHKGQGKNIQYF. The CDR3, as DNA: TGTGCCAGCACCAATCCGCATAAGGGACAGGGAAAAAACATTCAGTACTTC.

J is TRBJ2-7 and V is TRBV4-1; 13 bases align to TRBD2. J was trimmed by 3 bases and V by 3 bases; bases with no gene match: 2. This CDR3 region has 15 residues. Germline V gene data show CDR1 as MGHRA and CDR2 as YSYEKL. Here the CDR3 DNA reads TGCGCCAGCAGCCATGGACTAGCGGGGGACTACGAGCAGTACTTC. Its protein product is CASSHGLAGDYEQYF.

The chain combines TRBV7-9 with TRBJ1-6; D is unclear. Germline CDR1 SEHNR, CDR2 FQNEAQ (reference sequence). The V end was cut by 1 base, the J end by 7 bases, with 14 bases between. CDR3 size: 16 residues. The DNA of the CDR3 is TGTGCCAGCAGCTTAGGGTCTGCAGGTCCAAATTCACCCCTCCACTTT. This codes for CASSLGSAGPNSPLHF. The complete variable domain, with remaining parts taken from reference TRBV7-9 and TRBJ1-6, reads DTGVSQNPRHKITKRGQNVTFRCDPISEHNRLYWYRQTLGQGPEFLTYFQNEAQLEKSRLLSDRFSAERPKGSFSTLEIQRTEQGDSAMYLCASSLGSAGPNSPLHFGNGTRLTVT.

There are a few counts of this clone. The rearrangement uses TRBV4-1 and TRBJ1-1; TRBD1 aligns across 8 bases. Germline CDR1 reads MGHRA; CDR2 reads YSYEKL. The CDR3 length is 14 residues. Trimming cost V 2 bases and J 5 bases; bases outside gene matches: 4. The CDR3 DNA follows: TGCGCCAGCAGCCAATATCAGGGGGCGACTGAAGCTTTCTTT. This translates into CASSQYQGATEAFF.

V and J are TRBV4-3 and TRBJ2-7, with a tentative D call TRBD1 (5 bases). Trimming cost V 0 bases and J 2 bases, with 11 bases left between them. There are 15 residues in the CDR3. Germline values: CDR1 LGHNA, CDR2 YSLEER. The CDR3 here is CASSQEGSGTYEQYF. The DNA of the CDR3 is TGCGCCAGCAGCCAAGAAGGGTCAGGGACCTACGAGCAGTACTTC.

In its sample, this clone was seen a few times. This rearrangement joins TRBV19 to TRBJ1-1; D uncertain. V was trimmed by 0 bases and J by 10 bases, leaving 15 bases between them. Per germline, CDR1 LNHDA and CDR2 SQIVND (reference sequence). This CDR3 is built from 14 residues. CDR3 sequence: CASSIDRRGEGAFF. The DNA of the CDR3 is TGTGCCAGTAGTATAGATCGTCGTGGGGAGGGAGCTTTCTTT. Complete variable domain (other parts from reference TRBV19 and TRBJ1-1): DGGITQSPKYLFRKEGQNVTLSCEQNLNHDAMYWYRQDPGQGLRLIYYSQIVNDFQKGDIAEGYSVSREKKESFPLTVTSAQKNPTAFYLCASSIDRRGEGAFFGQGTRLTVV.